The rows below give T cell receptor beta chains drawn from one sample of a study of spatial heterogeneity in lung cancer. TCRdb recomputed calls from the 5' RACE reads with MiXCR, one row per CDR3 protein. The repertoire has about 36,000 distinct CDR3 sequences, 6% to 9.5% of them found once; the top ten carry around 9.4%. The material sequenced was PBMCs, taken at follow-up. The receptors were sampled from a male donor with early-stage non-small cell lung cancer. Each CDR3 is given with its conserved first and last residue. D genes are given only for firm matches. Clone size reads once, few, many, or a class if the clone is expanded.

v_call	clone_size	d_call	j_call	cdr3_aa	cdr3_nt
TRBV6-1	many	.	TRBJ2-3	CASSEQTDTQYF	TGTGCCAGCAGTGAACAGACAGATACGCAGTATTTT
TRBV5-6	few	.	TRBJ2-2	CASSRSFTGELFF	TGTGCCAGCAGCCGGAGTTTCACCGGGGAGCTGTTTTTT
TRBV12-3/TRBV12-4	many	TRBD1	TRBJ1-4	CASSYGQAGNEKLFF	TGTGCCAGCAGTTACGGACAGGCGGGTAATGAAAAACTGTTTTTT
TRBV19	many	.	TRBJ2-1	CASSIDRDRSSYNEQFF	TGTGCCAGTAGTATAGATCGAGACAGGAGCTCCTACAATGAGCAGTTCTTC
TRBV6-6	many	TRBD1	TRBJ2-1	CASSYVGQGARNEQFF	TGTGCCAGCAGTTACGTAGGCCAGGGGGCGCGTAATGAGCAGTTCTTC
TRBV27	many	TRBD1	TRBJ1-6	CASSLVYGTGNSPLHF	TGTGCCAGCAGTTTAGTCTACGGGACAGGGAATTCACCCCTCCACTTT
TRBV20-1	many	.	TRBJ1-5	CSALDSLYSNQPQHF	TGCAGTGCTTTGGACAGCCTCTATAGCAATCAGCCCCAGCATTTT
TRBV12-3/TRBV12-4	many	TRBD2	TRBJ2-7	CASSLSGGRYEQYF	TGTGCCAGCAGCTTAAGCGGGGGACGCTACGAGCAGTACTTC
TRBV5-1	few	.	TRBJ1-4	CASSLAARENEKLFF	TGCGCCAGCAGCTTGGCCGCCAGGGAAAATGAAAAACTGTTTTTT
TRBV12-3/TRBV12-4	many	.	TRBJ1-5	CASSTPGGNQPQHF	TGTGCCAGCAGTACACCAGGGGGCAATCAGCCCCAGCATTTT
TRBV20-1	many	.	TRBJ1-5	CSAWPLGDSPSNPQHF	TGCAGTGCTTGGCCCTTGGGCGACAGTCCTTCCAACCCCCAGCATTTT
TRBV7-3	many	TRBD2	TRBJ2-1	CASSLLAGGQNEQFF	TGTGCCAGCAGCTTGCTTGCGGGGGGGCAGAATGAGCAGTTCTTC
TRBV7-2	many	.	TRBJ2-3	CASSLAFGGFSTDTQYF	TGTGCCAGCAGCTTAGCGTTCGGGGGATTTAGCACAGATACGCAGTATTTT
TRBV28	many	.	TRBJ2-7	CASRPDRYEQYF	TGTGCCAGCAGACCGGACCGCTACGAGCAGTACTTC
TRBV14	many	.	TRBJ1-2	CASTWTETDNYGYTF	TGTGCCAGCACCTGGACCGAGACGGATAACTATGGCTACACCTTC
TRBV4-1	few	TRBD2	TRBJ2-3	CASSQEEFGLAASTDTQYF	TGCGCCAGCAGCCAAGAGGAATTCGGACTAGCAGCTAGCACAGATACGCAGTATTTT
TRBV5-1	many	TRBD1	TRBJ2-2	CASSLVQGATGELFF	TGCGCCAGCAGCTTGGTTCAGGGGGCGACCGGGGAGCTGTTTTTT
TRBV27	many	TRBD1	TRBJ2-7	CASSSPGQGVYEQYF	TGTGCCAGCAGTTCACCGGGACAGGGGGTCTACGAGCAGTACTTC
TRBV2	few	.	TRBJ2-2	CASSKDYTGELFF	TGTGCCAGCTCAAAAGATTACACCGGGGAGCTGTTTTTT
TRBV29-1	many	.	TRBJ1-2	CSVEDLGGNGYTF	TGCAGCGTTGAAGACTTAGGGGGGAATGGCTACACCTTC
TRBV9	many	.	TRBJ2-7	CASSVGGHEQYF	TGTGCCAGCAGCGTGGGGGGCCACGAGCAGTACTTC
TRBV5-1	many	.	TRBJ2-7	CASSPWGLTDYEQYF	TGCGCCAGCAGTCCTTGGGGGTTGACTGATTACGAGCAGTACTTC
TRBV5-5	few	.	TRBJ2-5	CASSSHAGETQYF	TGTGCCAGCAGCTCCCATGCCGGAGAGACCCAGTACTTC
TRBV5-6	many	.	TRBJ2-2	CASSPRTLSTGELFF	TGTGCCAGCAGCCCCCGGACACTATCCACCGGGGAGCTGTTTTTT
TRBV29-1	many	.	TRBJ2-1	CSVLGSSHNEQFF	TGCAGCGTTTTGGGATCTTCACACAATGAGCAGTTCTTC
TRBV28	many	TRBD2	TRBJ2-5	CASRPGGEVETQYF	TGTGCCAGCAGACCGGGGGGAGAAGTCGAGACCCAGTACTTC
TRBV15	many	.	TRBJ1-1	CATSSRVHTEAFF	TGTGCCACCAGCAGCAGGGTACACACTGAAGCTTTCTTT
TRBV7-8	many	.	TRBJ1-2	CASSLQGERDYGYTF	TGTGCCAGCAGCTTACAAGGGGAGAGGGACTATGGCTACACCTTC
TRBV20-1	many	.	TRBJ1-1	CSARDWGRNTEAFF	TGCAGTGCTAGAGATTGGGGGCGGAACACTGAAGCTTTCTTT
TRBV30	many	.	TRBJ2-6	CAWSDGVGANVLTF	TGTGCCTGGAGTGATGGGGTTGGGGCCAACGTCCTGACTTTC
TRBV21-1	many	.	TRBJ2-3	CASSKEGGQGCDTQYF	TGTGCCAGCAGCAAAGAAGGAGGGCAGGGTTGCGATACGCAGTATTTT
TRBV7-2	many	.	TRBJ1-5	CASSSYAGQPQHF	TGTGCCAGCAGCTCCTATGCGGGTCAGCCCCAGCATTTT
TRBV4-1	many	.	TRBJ1-6	CASSQDEGDSPLHF	TGCGCCAGCAGCCAGGACGAGGGGGATTCACCCCTCCACTTT
TRBV11-2	many	TRBD2	TRBJ2-3	CASSPGLAEGDTQYF	TGTGCCAGCAGCCCGGGACTAGCGGAGGGGGATACGCAGTATTTT
TRBV6-6	many	.	TRBJ2-1	CASSDSAKKQFF	TGTGCCAGCAGTGATAGCGCGAAGAAGCAGTTCTTC